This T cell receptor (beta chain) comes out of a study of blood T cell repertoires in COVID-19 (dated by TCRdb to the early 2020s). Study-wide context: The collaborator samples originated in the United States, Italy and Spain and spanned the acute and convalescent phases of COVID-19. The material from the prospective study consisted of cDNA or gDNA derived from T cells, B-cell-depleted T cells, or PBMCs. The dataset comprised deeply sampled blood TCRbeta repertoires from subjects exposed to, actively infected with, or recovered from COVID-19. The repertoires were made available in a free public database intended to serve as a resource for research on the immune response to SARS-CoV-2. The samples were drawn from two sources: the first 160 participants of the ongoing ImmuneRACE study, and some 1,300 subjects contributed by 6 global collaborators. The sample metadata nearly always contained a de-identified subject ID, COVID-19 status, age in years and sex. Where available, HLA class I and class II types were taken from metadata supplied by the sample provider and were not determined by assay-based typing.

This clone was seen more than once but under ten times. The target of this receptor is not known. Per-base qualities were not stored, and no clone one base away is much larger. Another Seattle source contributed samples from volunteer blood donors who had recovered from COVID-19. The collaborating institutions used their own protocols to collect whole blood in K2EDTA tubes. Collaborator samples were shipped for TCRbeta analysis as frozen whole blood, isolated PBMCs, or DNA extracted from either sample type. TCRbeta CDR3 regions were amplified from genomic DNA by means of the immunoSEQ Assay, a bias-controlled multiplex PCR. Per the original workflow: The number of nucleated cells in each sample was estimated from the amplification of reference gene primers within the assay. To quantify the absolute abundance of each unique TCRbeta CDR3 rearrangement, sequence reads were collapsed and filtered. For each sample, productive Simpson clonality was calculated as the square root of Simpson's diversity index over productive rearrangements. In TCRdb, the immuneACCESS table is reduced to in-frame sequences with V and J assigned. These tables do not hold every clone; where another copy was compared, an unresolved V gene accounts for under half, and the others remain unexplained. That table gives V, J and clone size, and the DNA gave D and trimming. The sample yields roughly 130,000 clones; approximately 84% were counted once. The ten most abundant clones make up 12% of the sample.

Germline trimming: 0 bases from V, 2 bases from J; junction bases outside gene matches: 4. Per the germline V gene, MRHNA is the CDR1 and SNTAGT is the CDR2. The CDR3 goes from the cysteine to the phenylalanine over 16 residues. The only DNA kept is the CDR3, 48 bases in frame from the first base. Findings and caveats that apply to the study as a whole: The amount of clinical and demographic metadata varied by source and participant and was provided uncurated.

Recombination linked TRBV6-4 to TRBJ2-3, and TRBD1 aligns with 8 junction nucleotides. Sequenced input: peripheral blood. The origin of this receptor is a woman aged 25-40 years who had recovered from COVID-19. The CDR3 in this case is CASSDSNRGTTDTQYF. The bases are TGTGCCAGCAGTGACTCGAACAGGGGGACCACAGATACGCAGTATTTT.